The rows below give T cell receptor beta chains drawn from one sample of a study of T cell responses to AZD1222 COVID-19 vaccine. Some clones are missing from TCRdb's copy, which holds only in-frame ones; the method was immunoSEQ multiplex PCR. The table has under 200,000 clones, approximately 89% seen once. The specimen was peripheral blood, collected on day 0 of AZD1222 vaccination. These receptor sequences come from an adult in good health. The CDR3 runs from the conserved cysteine through the conserved F or W. The order of the fields is V gene, D gene, clone size, J gene, CDR3 protein, CDR3 DNA. A D gene is named only where the DNA matches it firmly. Some rows mark clone size as missing; the rest say once, few, many or name a class of expanded clone.

v_gene: TRBV27
d_gene: NA
abundance: NA
j_gene: TRBJ2-7
CDR3aa: CASSFGSNYEQYF
CDR3nt: TGTGCCAGCAGTTTCGGGAGCAACTACGAGCAGTACTTC

v_gene: TRBV25-1
d_gene: TRBD2
abundance: NA
j_gene: TRBJ2-1
CDR3aa: CASSQAGGPLNEQFF
CDR3nt: TGTGCCAGCAGTCAGGCGGGAGGGCCTCTGAATGAGCAGTTCTTC

v_gene: TRBV5-1
d_gene: TRBD1
abundance: NA
j_gene: TRBJ2-1
CDR3aa: CASSLGGQGAQFF
CDR3nt: TGCGCCAGCAGCTTGGGGGGACAGGGTGCGCAGTTCTTC

v_gene: TRBV5-4
d_gene: NA
abundance: NA
j_gene: TRBJ2-7
CDR3aa: CASSLGQSYEQYF
CDR3nt: TGTGCCAGCAGCTTGGGACAGTCCTACGAGCAGTACTTC

v_gene: TRBV5-6
d_gene: NA
abundance: once
j_gene: TRBJ2-5
CDR3aa: CASSSDRGRGETQYF
CDR3nt: TGTGCCAGCAGCTCGGATCGTGGGCGGGGAGAGACCCAGTACTTC

v_gene: TRBV7-3
d_gene: TRBD1
abundance: NA
j_gene: TRBJ2-1
CDR3aa: CASSFYSGTGDNEQFF
CDR3nt: TGTGCCAGCAGCTTTTACTCCGGGACAGGCGACAATGAGCAGTTCTTC

v_gene: TRBV9
d_gene: TRBD1
abundance: NA
j_gene: TRBJ1-4
CDR3aa: CASSATGTGDEKLFF
CDR3nt: TGTGCCAGCAGCGCTACCGGGACAGGGGATGAAAAACTGTTTTTT

v_gene: TRBV6-6
d_gene: NA
abundance: NA
j_gene: TRBJ2-3
CDR3aa: CASSYIGTDTQYF
CDR3nt: TGTGCCAGCAGTTACATCGGCACAGATACGCAGTATTTT

v_gene: TRBV25-1
d_gene: NA
abundance: NA
j_gene: TRBJ1-3
CDR3aa: CASRAGNTIYF
CDR3nt: TGTGCCAGCAGGGCCGGAAACACCATATATTTT

v_gene: TRBV5-1
d_gene: NA
abundance: NA
j_gene: TRBJ2-3
CDR3aa: CASSLRIDTDTQYF
CDR3nt: TGCGCCAGCAGCTTGAGGATCGACACAGATACGCAGTATTTT

v_gene: TRBV29-1
d_gene: NA
abundance: NA
j_gene: TRBJ2-5
CDR3aa: CSVSSMAARETQYF
CDR3nt: TGCAGCGTTTCCAGTATGGCGGCCCGTGAGACCCAGTACTTC

v_gene: TRBV10-3
d_gene: NA
abundance: NA
j_gene: TRBJ1-5
CDR3aa: CATNGDLNQPQHF
CDR3nt: TGTGCCACCAACGGGGACCTCAATCAGCCCCAGCATTTT

v_gene: TRBV4-2
d_gene: NA
abundance: NA
j_gene: TRBJ1-5
CDR3aa: CASSQDPAGNQPQHF
CDR3nt: TGTGCCAGCAGCCAAGATCCGGCAGGCAATCAGCCCCAGCATTTT

v_gene: TRBV9
d_gene: TRBD2
abundance: NA
j_gene: TRBJ2-7
CDR3aa: CASSVGLAVYEQYF
CDR3nt: TGTGCCAGCAGCGTCGGACTAGCGGTCTACGAGCAGTACTTC

v_gene: TRBV9
d_gene: NA
abundance: NA
j_gene: TRBJ1-1
CDR3aa: CASEGTLNTEAFF
CDR3nt: TGTGCCAGCGAAGGGACGTTGAACACTGAAGCTTTCTTT

v_gene: TRBV4-2
d_gene: NA
abundance: NA
j_gene: TRBJ2-1
CDR3aa: CASSQDGIHSYNEQFF
CDR3nt: TGTGCCAGCAGCCAAGACGGTATTCACTCCTACAATGAGCAGTTCTTC

v_gene: TRBV4-1
d_gene: NA
abundance: NA
j_gene: TRBJ1-3
CDR3aa: CASSQFSRPGGNTIYF
CDR3nt: TGCGCCAGCAGCCAGTTCTCGAGGCCGGGAGGAAACACCATATATTTT

v_gene: TRBV10-2
d_gene: NA
abundance: NA
j_gene: TRBJ2-3
CDR3aa: CASSTDRKRDTQYF
CDR3nt: TGCGCCAGCAGTACCGACCGAAAGAGAGATACGCAGTATTTT

v_gene: TRBV20-1
d_gene: NA
abundance: NA
j_gene: TRBJ1-1
CDR3aa: CSARVDLEAFF
CDR3nt: TGCAGTGCTAGAGTGGACCTTGAAGCTTTCTTT

v_gene: TRBV29-1
d_gene: NA
abundance: NA
j_gene: TRBJ2-3
CDR3aa: CSVEKGTTSTDTQYF
CDR3nt: TGCAGCGTTGAAAAAGGTACTACTAGCACAGATACGCAGTATTTT

v_gene: TRBV5-1
d_gene: NA
abundance: NA
j_gene: TRBJ2-3
CDR3aa: CASSLAPQNTDTQYF
CDR3nt: TGCGCCAGCAGCTTGGCCCCACAGAACACAGATACGCAGTATTTT

v_gene: TRBV28
d_gene: NA
abundance: NA
j_gene: TRBJ1-2
CDR3aa: CASSFLGGNYGYTF
CDR3nt: TGTGCCAGCAGTTTTCTTGGCGGAAACTATGGCTACACCTTC

v_gene: TRBV5-4
d_gene: NA
abundance: NA
j_gene: TRBJ2-1
CDR3aa: CASSPPPGTDSYNEQFF
CDR3nt: TGTGCCAGCAGCCCCCCCCCGGGGACCGACTCCTACAATGAGCAGTTCTTC

v_gene: TRBV7-2
d_gene: TRBD2
abundance: once
j_gene: TRBJ2-1
CDR3aa: CASSLVGRGLAGYNEQFF
CDR3nt: TGTGCCAGCAGCTTAGTAGGGAGGGGACTAGCGGGATACAATGAGCAGTTCTTC

v_gene: TRBV6-1
d_gene: NA
abundance: NA
j_gene: TRBJ2-1
CDR3aa: CASSEGRADEQFF
CDR3nt: TGTGCCAGCAGTGAAGGGCGGGCGGATGAGCAGTTCTTC

v_gene: TRBV7-2
d_gene: NA
abundance: NA
j_gene: TRBJ2-6
CDR3aa: CASASPHGANVLTF
CDR3nt: TGTGCCAGCGCTTCCCCCCATGGGGCCAACGTCCTGACTTTC

v_gene: TRBV28
d_gene: NA
abundance: NA
j_gene: TRBJ1-5
CDR3aa: CASSLWTASKGNQPQHF
CDR3nt: TGTGCCAGCAGTTTATGGACAGCCTCTAAGGGCAATCAGCCCCAGCATTTT

v_gene: TRBV19
d_gene: NA
abundance: NA
j_gene: TRBJ1-2
CDR3aa: CASSVDGGPRGYTF
CDR3nt: TGTGCCAGTAGTGTCGACGGAGGACCTCGAGGCTACACCTTC

v_gene: TRBV19
d_gene: NA
abundance: NA
j_gene: TRBJ1-2
CDR3aa: CASSIQGSGYGYTF
CDR3nt: TGTGCCAGTAGTATCCAGGGAAGTGGGTATGGCTACACCTTC

v_gene: TRBV6-5
d_gene: NA
abundance: NA
j_gene: TRBJ2-1
CDR3aa: CASSPPGIRDNEQFF
CDR3nt: TGTGCCAGCAGTCCCCCAGGGATTAGGGACAATGAGCAGTTCTTC

v_gene: TRBV5-1
d_gene: TRBD1
abundance: NA
j_gene: TRBJ2-7
CDR3aa: CASSLGDRSNEQYF
CDR3nt: TGCGCCAGCAGCTTGGGGGACAGGTCGAACGAGCAGTACTTC

v_gene: TRBV15
d_gene: NA
abundance: NA
j_gene: TRBJ2-2
CDR3aa: CATSRRGELFF
CDR3nt: TGTGCCACCAGCAGGAGGGGGGAGCTGTTTTTT

v_gene: TRBV4-3
d_gene: NA
abundance: NA
j_gene: TRBJ1-1
CDR3aa: CASSQETGGSEAFF
CDR3nt: TGCGCCAGCAGCCAAGAAACAGGAGGCTCTGAAGCTTTCTTT

v_gene: TRBV19
d_gene: TRBD2
abundance: NA
j_gene: TRBJ2-1
CDR3aa: CASSEQWGTSVRPYNEQFF
CDR3nt: TGTGCCAGTAGTGAGCAATGGGGGACTAGCGTCCGTCCTTACAATGAGCAGTTCTTC

v_gene: TRBV25-1
d_gene: TRBD2
abundance: NA
j_gene: TRBJ2-1
CDR3aa: CASSGGLVRIF
CDR3nt: TGTGCCAGCAGTGGGGGACTAGTACGGATCTTC

v_gene: TRBV3-1/TRBV3-2
d_gene: TRBD1
abundance: NA
j_gene: TRBJ1-2
CDR3aa: CASSHLGQRANYGYTF
CDR3nt: TGTGCCAGCAGCCACTTGGGACAGAGAGCTAACTATGGCTACACCTTC

v_gene: TRBV16
d_gene: TRBD2
abundance: NA
j_gene: TRBJ2-1
CDR3aa: CASSQSATSGSDEQFF
CDR3nt: TGTGCCAGCAGCCAATCGGCGACTAGCGGGAGTGATGAGCAGTTCTTC

v_gene: TRBV7-3
d_gene: NA
abundance: NA
j_gene: TRBJ2-7
CDR3aa: CASSHAAGEYEQYF
CDR3nt: TGTGCCAGCAGCCATGCGGCAGGGGAGTACGAGCAGTACTTC

v_gene: TRBV30
d_gene: TRBD1
abundance: NA
j_gene: TRBJ1-5
CDR3aa: CAWSTGAKDQPQHF
CDR3nt: TGTGCCTGGAGCACAGGGGCTAAAGATCAGCCCCAGCATTTT

v_gene: TRBV18
d_gene: NA
abundance: NA
j_gene: TRBJ1-4
CDR3aa: CASSPPVVFGEKLFF
CDR3nt: TGTGCCAGCTCACCACCGGTAGTCTTTGGGGAAAAACTGTTTTTT